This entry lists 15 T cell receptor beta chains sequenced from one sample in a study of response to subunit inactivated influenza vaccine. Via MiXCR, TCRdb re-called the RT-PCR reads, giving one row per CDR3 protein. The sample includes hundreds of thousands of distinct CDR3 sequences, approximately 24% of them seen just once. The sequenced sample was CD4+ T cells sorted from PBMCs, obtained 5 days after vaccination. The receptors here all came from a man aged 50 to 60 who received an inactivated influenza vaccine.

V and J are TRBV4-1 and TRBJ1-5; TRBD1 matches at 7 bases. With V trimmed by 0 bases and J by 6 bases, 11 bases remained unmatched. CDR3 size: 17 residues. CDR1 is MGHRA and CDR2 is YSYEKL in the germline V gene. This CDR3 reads CASSQDPLRQGGQPQHF. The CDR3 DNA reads TGCGCCAGCAGCCAAGACCCCTTAAGACAGGGCGGTCAGCCCCAGCATTTT.

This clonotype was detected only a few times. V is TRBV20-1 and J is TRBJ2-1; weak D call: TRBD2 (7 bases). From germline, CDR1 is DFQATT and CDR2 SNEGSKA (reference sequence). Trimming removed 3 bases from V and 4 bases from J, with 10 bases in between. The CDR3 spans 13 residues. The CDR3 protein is CSASRGGYNEQFF. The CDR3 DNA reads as TGCAGTGCTAGTAGGGGGGGGTACAATGAGCAGTTCTTC.

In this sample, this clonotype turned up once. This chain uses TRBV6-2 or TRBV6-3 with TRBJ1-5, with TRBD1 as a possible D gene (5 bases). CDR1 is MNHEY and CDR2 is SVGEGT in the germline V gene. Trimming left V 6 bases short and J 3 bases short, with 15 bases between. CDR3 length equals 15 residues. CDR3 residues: CASSTQRQSNQPQHF. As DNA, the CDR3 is TGTGCCAGCAGCACACAGAGACAGTCCAATCAGCCCCAGCATTTT.

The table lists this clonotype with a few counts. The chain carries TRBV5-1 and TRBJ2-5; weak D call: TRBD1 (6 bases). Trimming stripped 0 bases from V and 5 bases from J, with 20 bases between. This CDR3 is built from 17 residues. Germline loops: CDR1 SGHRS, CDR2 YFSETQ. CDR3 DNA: TGCGCCAGCAGCTTGGACAGGGTAGAGTTTAGTTGGGAGACCCAGTACTTC. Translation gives CASSLDRVEFSWETQYF.

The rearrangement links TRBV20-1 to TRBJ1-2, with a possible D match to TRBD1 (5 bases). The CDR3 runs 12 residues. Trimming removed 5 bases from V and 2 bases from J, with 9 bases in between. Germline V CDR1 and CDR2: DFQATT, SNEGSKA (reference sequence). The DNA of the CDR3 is TGCAGTGCTGGGGACGGGAACTATGGCTACACCTTC. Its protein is CSAGDGNYGYTF.

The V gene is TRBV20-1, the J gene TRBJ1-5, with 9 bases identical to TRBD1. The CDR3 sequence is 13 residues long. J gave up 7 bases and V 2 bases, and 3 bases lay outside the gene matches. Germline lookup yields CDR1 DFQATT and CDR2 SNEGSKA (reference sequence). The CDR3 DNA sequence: TGCAGTGCTAGAAGGACAGGGGAACAGCCCCAGCATTTT. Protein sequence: CSARRTGEQPQHF.

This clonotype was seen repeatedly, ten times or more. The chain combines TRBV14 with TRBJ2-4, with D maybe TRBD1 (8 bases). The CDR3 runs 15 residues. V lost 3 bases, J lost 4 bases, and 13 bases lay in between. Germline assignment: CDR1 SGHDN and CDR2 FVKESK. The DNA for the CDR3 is TGTGCCAGCAGCCACCCACAGGGGGGGAAAAACATTCAGTACTTC. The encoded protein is CASSHPQGGKNIQYF. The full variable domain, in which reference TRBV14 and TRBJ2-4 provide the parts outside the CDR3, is EAGVTQFPSHSVIEKGQTVTLRCDPISGHDNLYWYRRVMGKEIKFLLHFVKESKQDESGMPNNRFLAERTGGTYSTLKVQPAELEDSGVYFCASSHPQGGKNIQYFGAGTRLSVL.

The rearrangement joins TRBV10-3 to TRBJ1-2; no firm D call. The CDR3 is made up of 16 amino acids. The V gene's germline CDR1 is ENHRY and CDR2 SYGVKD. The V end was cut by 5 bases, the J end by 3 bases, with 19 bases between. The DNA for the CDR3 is TGTGCCATCAGTTCTGACCTTCTGGCAAGGGACTATGGCTACACCTTC. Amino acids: CAISSDLLARDYGYTF.

CDR3: CASSQELGLETQYF. CDR3 DNA sequence: TGCGCCAGCAGCCAAGAATTAGGGTTGGAGACCCAGTACTTC. The chain is built from TRBV4-3 and TRBJ2-5; the D is unclear. Trimming cost V 0 bases and J 5 bases, with 10 bases left between them. From germline, CDR1 is LGHNA and CDR2 YSLEER. This CDR3 is built from 14 residues.

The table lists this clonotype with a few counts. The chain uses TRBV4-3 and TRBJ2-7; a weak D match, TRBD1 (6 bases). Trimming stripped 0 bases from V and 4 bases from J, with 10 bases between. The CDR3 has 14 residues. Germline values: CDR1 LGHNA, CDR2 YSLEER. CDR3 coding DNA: TGCGCCAGCAGCCAAGACCAGGGGAAGTACGAGCAGTACTTC. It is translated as CASSQDQGKYEQYF.

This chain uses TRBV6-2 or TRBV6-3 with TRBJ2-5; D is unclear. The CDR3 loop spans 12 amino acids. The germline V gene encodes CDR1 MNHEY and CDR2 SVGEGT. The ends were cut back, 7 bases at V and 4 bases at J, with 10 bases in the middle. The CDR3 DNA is TGTGCCAGCAAAGGAGTGGGAGAGACCCAGTACTTC. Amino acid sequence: CASKGVGETQYF.

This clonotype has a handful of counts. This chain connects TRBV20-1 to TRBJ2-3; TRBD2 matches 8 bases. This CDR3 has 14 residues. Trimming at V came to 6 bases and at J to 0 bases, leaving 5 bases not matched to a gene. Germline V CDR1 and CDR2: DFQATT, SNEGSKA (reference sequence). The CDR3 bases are TGCAGTGCACGACTAGCGACTAGCACAGATACGCAGTATTTT. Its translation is CSARLATSTDTQYF.

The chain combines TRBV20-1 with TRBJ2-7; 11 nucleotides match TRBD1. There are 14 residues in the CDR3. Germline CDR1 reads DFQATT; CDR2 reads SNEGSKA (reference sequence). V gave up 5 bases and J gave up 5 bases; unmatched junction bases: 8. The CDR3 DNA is TGCAGTGCTGGAAGGGGGACAGGGGGGGACGAGCAGTACTTC. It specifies CSAGRGTGGDEQYF.

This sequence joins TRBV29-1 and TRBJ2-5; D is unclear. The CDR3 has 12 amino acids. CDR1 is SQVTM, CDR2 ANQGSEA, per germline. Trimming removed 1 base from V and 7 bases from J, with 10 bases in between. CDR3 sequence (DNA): TGCAGCGTTGAAGTGTTCTCCGGGACCCAGTACTTC. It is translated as CSVEVFSGTQYF.

In nucleotides, the CDR3 is TGTGCCAGCAGCTTAGCGTGGTTGTCGCCGGGACTAGCGGAAGAGACCCAGTACTTC. Encoded protein: CASSLAWLSPGLAEETQYF. The rearrangement links TRBV7-2 to TRBJ2-5; 11 bases map to TRBD2. The V segment lost 0 bases and the J segment 3 bases; nucleotides outside the gene matches: 12. CDR3 length equals 19 residues. Germline CDR1 is SGHTA and CDR2 is FQGNSA.